This record concerns one T cell receptor beta chain sequence. The authors' processing: Reference gene primer amplification yielded estimated nucleated cell counts. The protocol was immunoSEQ multiplex PCR, while the TCRdb copy is restricted to in-frame clones and leaves out a portion. V, J and clone size are taken as reported in that table, and D and trimming were inferred from the DNA itself. The sample records some 190,000 clones, roughly 84% being singletons. This sample stems from a study of blood T cell repertoires in COVID-19. Study-wide context: Samples of COVID-19 (acute and convalescent) were obtained from the United States, Italy and Spain. Sample material is recorded as cDNA or gDNA derived from T cells, B-cell-depleted T cells, or PBMCs.

The trim removed 7 bases at V and 1 base at J, leaving 9 bases unmatched. Germline V CDR1 and CDR2: SQVTM, ANQGSEA. The CDR3 runs to 17 residues. This TCR derives from a woman aged 40 to 50 who had recovered from COVID-19. The sequenced sample consisted of peripheral blood. The chain combines TRBV29-1 with TRBJ2-4, with 14 bases aligning to TRBD2. The CDR3 region has the DNA TGCAGCGCTGGAGGGACTAGCGGGAGAGGGGCCAAAAACATTCAGTACTTC. The encoded protein is CSAGGTSGRGAKNIQYF.